This T cell receptor (beta chain) originates from a study of blood T cell repertoires in COVID-19. Germline V gives CDR1 SEHNR, CDR2 FQNEAQ (reference sequence). This CDR3 is 14 amino acids long. V lost 1 base and J 2 bases, leaving 8 bases between the germline ends. This clone is a singleton in its sample. Authors' methods: By means of reference gene primer amplification, nucleated cell counts were estimated. TCRdb keeps only in-frame clones here, not all; method: immunoSEQ multiplex PCR. V and J calls and clone size are as listed in that table; D and trimming were resolved from the DNA. Here the sample spans about 150,000 clones, 84% being singletons.

Material for sequencing was peripheral blood. The sequence was collected from a woman in her forties or fifties in a cohort sampled during active or convalescent COVID-19. The rearrangement joins TRBV7-9 to TRBJ2-5; no clear D gene. The CDR3 bases are TGTGCCAGCAGCTTAGTGACATCTCAAGAGACCCAGTACTTC. Encoded protein: CASSLVTSQETQYF.